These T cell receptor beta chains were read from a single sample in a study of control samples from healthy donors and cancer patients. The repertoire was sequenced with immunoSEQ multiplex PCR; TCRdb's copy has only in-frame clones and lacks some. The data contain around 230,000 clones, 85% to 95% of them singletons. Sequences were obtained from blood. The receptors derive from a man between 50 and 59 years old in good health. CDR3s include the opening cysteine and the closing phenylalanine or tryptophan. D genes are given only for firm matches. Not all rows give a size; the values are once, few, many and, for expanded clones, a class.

CDR3: CASSFGDSLNQPQHF
DNA: TGTGCCAGCAGCTTCGGGGACAGCTTGAATCAGCCCCAGCATTTT
V: TRBV7-2
J: TRBJ1-5
D: TRBD1
length: 15
size: NA

CDR3: CASSPRDRDYGYTF
DNA: TGTGCCAGCTCACCGCGGGACAGGGACTATGGCTACACCTTC
V: TRBV18
J: TRBJ1-2
D: TRBD1
length: 14
size: once

CDR3: CASRGGAEDTQYF
DNA: TGCGCCAGCCGCGGGGGGGCAGAGGATACGCAGTATTTT
V: TRBV5-1
J: TRBJ2-3
D: TRBD2
length: 13
size: NA

CDR3: CATSDSGGNQPQHF
DNA: TGTGCCACCAGTGACTCGGGAGGCAATCAGCCCCAGCATTTT
V: TRBV24-1
J: TRBJ1-5
D: NA
length: 14
size: NA

CDR3: CASSRGLGQAESPLHF
DNA: TGTGCCAGTAGTAGAGGTCTGGGACAGGCGGAATCACCCCTCCACTTT
V: TRBV19
J: TRBJ1-6
D: TRBD1
length: 16
size: NA

CDR3: CASSLRTGGSTEQFF
DNA: TGCGCCAGCAGCCTCAGGACAGGGGGCTCAACTGAGCAGTTCTTC
V: TRBV5-1
J: TRBJ2-1
D: TRBD1
length: 15
size: NA

CDR3: CASSPGPYEKLFF
DNA: TGCGCCAGCAGCCCGGGACCTTATGAAAAACTGTTTTTT
V: TRBV4-1
J: TRBJ1-4
D: NA
length: 13
size: once

CDR3: CASSDRGYNEQFF
DNA: TGTGCCAGCAGCGATCGAGGGTACAATGAGCAGTTCTTC
V: TRBV9
J: TRBJ2-1
D: NA
length: 13
size: NA

CDR3: CASSQGAISSGNTIYF
DNA: TGTGCCAGCAGCCAAGGGGCAATAAGCTCTGGAAACACCATATATTTT
V: TRBV3-1/TRBV3-2
J: TRBJ1-3
D: NA
length: 16
size: once

CDR3: CASRPSSGANVLTF
DNA: TGTGCCAGCCGACCCTCCTCTGGGGCCAACGTCCTGACTTTC
V: TRBV2
J: TRBJ2-6
D: NA
length: 14
size: NA

CDR3: CASSFGLKGETQYF
DNA: TGTGCCAGCAGCTTTGGGCTAAAAGGGGAGACCCAGTACTTC
V: TRBV11-2
J: TRBJ2-5
D: NA
length: 14
size: NA

CDR3: CASSLSKLSNQPQHF
DNA: TGTGCCAGCAGTTTATCGAAGCTGAGCAATCAGCCCCAGCATTTT
V: TRBV27
J: TRBJ1-5
D: NA
length: 15
size: NA

CDR3: CASSLVPSGDSGTQYF
DNA: TGCGCCAGCAGCTTGGTTCCTAGCGGGGACTCTGGGACCCAGTACTTC
V: TRBV5-1
J: TRBJ2-5
D: TRBD2
length: 16
size: NA

CDR3: CASTTGTYELETQYF
DNA: TGCGCCAGCACTACAGGGACGTATGAGCTGGAGACCCAGTACTTC
V: TRBV5-1
J: TRBJ2-5
D: NA
length: 15
size: NA

CDR3: CASSLRAKNIQYF
DNA: TGTGCCAGCAGTTTAAGGGCCAAAAACATTCAGTACTTC
V: TRBV28
J: TRBJ2-4
D: NA
length: 13
size: NA

CDR3: CASSYRRSNQPQHF
DNA: TGTGCCAGCAGTTACCGGCGTAGCAATCAGCCCCAGCATTTT
V: TRBV6-5
J: TRBJ1-5
D: NA
length: 14
size: once

CDR3: CASSLVEQYTEAFF
DNA: TGTGCCAGCAGCTTAGTGGAGCAGTACACTGAAGCTTTCTTT
V: TRBV7-8
J: TRBJ1-1
D: NA
length: 14
size: NA

CDR3: CASSQGYNYGYTF
DNA: TGCGCCAGCAGCCAAGGGTATAACTATGGCTACACCTTC
V: TRBV4-1
J: TRBJ1-2
D: NA
length: 13
size: NA

CDR3: CASSSLTGDGYGYTF
DNA: TGTGCCAGCAGTTCTTTGACAGGGGATGGGTATGGCTACACCTTC
V: TRBV6-5
J: TRBJ1-2
D: TRBD1
length: 15
size: NA

CDR3: CASSLTETGTGGRSLREKLFF
DNA: TGTGCCAGCAGCTTAACCGAGACCGGGACAGGGGGTCGCAGTTTGCGGGAAAAACTGTTTTTT
V: TRBV7-3
J: TRBJ1-4
D: TRBD1
length: 21
size: NA

CDR3: CASSLNKGGYGYTF
DNA: TGTGCCAGCAGCCTTAACAAAGGAGGATATGGCTACACCTTC
V: TRBV28
J: TRBJ1-2
D: NA
length: 14
size: NA

CDR3: CASSRGLTEKLFF
DNA: TGTGCCAGTAGTAGGGGACTGACTGAAAAACTGTTTTTT
V: TRBV19
J: TRBJ1-4
D: NA
length: 13
size: NA

CDR3: CASSHDRGWYNSPLHF
DNA: TGTGCCAGCAGCCACGACAGGGGTTGGTATAATTCACCCCTCCACTTT
V: TRBV3-1/TRBV3-2
J: TRBJ1-6
D: TRBD1
length: 16
size: NA

CDR3: CASSEQAGNQPQHF
DNA: TGTGCCAGCAGTGAACAGGCAGGCAATCAGCCCCAGCATTTT
V: TRBV6-1
J: TRBJ1-5
D: NA
length: 14
size: NA

CDR3: CASSPWAGRGNTEAFF
DNA: TGTGCCAGCTCGCCCTGGGCGGGTAGGGGGAACACTGAAGCTTTCTTT
V: TRBV18
J: TRBJ1-1
D: NA
length: 16
size: NA

CDR3: CASSVGQMNTEAFF
DNA: TGTGCCAGCAGCGTAGGGCAGATGAACACTGAAGCTTTCTTT
V: TRBV9
J: TRBJ1-1
D: NA
length: 14
size: NA

CDR3: CASSLPVGGGSSETQYF
DNA: TGTGCCAGCAGCTTACCCGTAGGGGGGGGTTCCAGTGAGACCCAGTACTTC
V: TRBV7-8
J: TRBJ2-5
D: NA
length: 17
size: NA

CDR3: CASSPGSLVQPQHF
DNA: TGTGCCAGCTCTCCCGGGTCCCTGGTCCAGCCCCAGCATTTT
V: TRBV18
J: TRBJ1-5
D: NA
length: 14
size: NA

CDR3: CASSPDRGYGYTF
DNA: TGTGCCAGCAGCCCGGACAGGGGCTATGGCTACACCTTC
V: TRBV7-3
J: TRBJ1-2
D: TRBD1
length: 13
size: NA

CDR3: CASSYSGQGDFEAFF
DNA: TGTGCCAGCAGTTACTCCGGACAGGGAGACTTTGAAGCTTTCTTT
V: TRBV6-5
J: TRBJ1-1
D: TRBD1
length: 15
size: NA

CDR3: CSVEKRVDEQFF
DNA: TGCAGCGTTGAAAAGAGGGTGGATGAGCAGTTCTTC
V: TRBV29-1
J: TRBJ2-1
D: NA
length: 12
size: NA

CDR3: CASSMGSFFNEKLFF
DNA: TGTGCCAGTAGTATGGGCAGCTTCTTTAATGAAAAACTGTTTTTT
V: TRBV19
J: TRBJ1-4
D: NA
length: 15
size: NA

CDR3: CASSATSGGIESTDTQYF
DNA: TGTGCCAGCAGCGCCACTAGCGGGGGGATTGAGAGCACAGATACGCAGTATTTT
V: TRBV11-2
J: TRBJ2-3
D: TRBD2
length: 18
size: NA

CDR3: CASSQGQSNEKLFF
DNA: TGTGCCAGCAGCCAGGGGCAGAGTAATGAAAAACTGTTTTTT
V: TRBV4-2
J: TRBJ1-4
D: NA
length: 14
size: NA

CDR3: CASIPPSTGNTEAFF
DNA: TGTGCCAGCATCCCTCCTTCGACTGGGAACACTGAAGCTTTCTTT
V: TRBV7-9
J: TRBJ1-1
D: NA
length: 15
size: NA

CDR3: CASSLLDKNTEAFF
DNA: TGTGCCAGCTCACTACTCGACAAGAACACTGAAGCTTTCTTT
V: TRBV18
J: TRBJ1-1
D: NA
length: 14
size: NA

CDR3: CASSLGGVNEKLFF
DNA: TGTGCCAGCAGCTTAGGCGGAGTTAATGAAAAACTGTTTTTT
V: TRBV7-8
J: TRBJ1-4
D: NA
length: 14
size: NA

CDR3: CATSSENPGGGGYTF
DNA: TGTGCCACCAGCAGTGAGAATCCAGGGGGTGGAGGCTACACCTTC
V: TRBV24-1
J: TRBJ1-2
D: TRBD1
length: 15
size: NA

CDR3: CASSPKPGQGGNEQFF
DNA: TGTGCCAGCAGCCCAAAGCCGGGACAGGGAGGGAATGAGCAGTTCTTC
V: TRBV7-9
J: TRBJ2-1
D: TRBD1
length: 16
size: NA

CDR3: CASSNDRYYGYTF
DNA: TGTGCCAGCAGTAACGACAGATACTATGGCTACACCTTC
V: TRBV6-5
J: TRBJ1-2
D: NA
length: 13
size: NA

CDR3: CASSFLRGGIQETQYF
DNA: TGTGCCAGCAGCTTCCTGCGGGGGGGCATCCAAGAGACCCAGTACTTC
V: TRBV11-2
J: TRBJ2-5
D: TRBD2
length: 16
size: NA

CDR3: CASSLSLQGRGDTQYF
DNA: TGCGCCAGCAGCTTGTCGTTACAGGGGAGGGGAGATACGCAGTATTTT
V: TRBV5-1
J: TRBJ2-3
D: NA
length: 16
size: NA

CDR3: CAWSRSHEQYF
DNA: TGTGCCTGGAGTAGGAGCCACGAGCAGTACTTC
V: TRBV30
J: TRBJ2-7
D: NA
length: 11
size: NA

CDR3: CASSSRDRGLTYGYTF
DNA: TGTGCCAGCAGCTCCCGGGACAGGGGGTTAACCTATGGCTACACCTTC
V: TRBV11-2
J: TRBJ1-2
D: TRBD1
length: 16
size: few

CDR3: CASSGGTGDLNQPQHF
DNA: TGCGCCAGCAGTGGAGGGACAGGGGACCTCAATCAGCCCCAGCATTTT
V: TRBV10-2
J: TRBJ1-5
D: TRBD1
length: 16
size: NA